Detailed here is one T cell receptor (beta chain). Antigen unknown. CD45RO/CCR7/CD25/CD127/CD95/CD27 staining was used to isolate CD4+ naive, central memory, regulatory and stem cell-like memory cells by sorting. This entry is derived from a study of beta chain features in type 1 diabetes. Study conclusions and caveats: The naive, central memory and Treg TCRB repertoires of patients appeared to be more similar to one another than those of healthy donors. Cells carrying high TCR expression could end up over-represented when cDNA is sequenced. People with Type 1 diabetes carried modestly yet significantly shorter TCRB CDR3s in all four CD4+ subsets.

TCRB transcripts that were expressed got sequenced, as all of the isolated RNA had been reverse transcribed. Generated by immunoSEQ multiplex PCR, the TCRdb table keeps only in-frame clones and is missing some. Among 95,000 to 150,000 clones listed, roughly 15% were seen once. Sequences were obtained from central memory CD4+ T cells from blood. This TCR came from a man between 25 and 39 years old with type 1 diabetes.

CDR3 bases: TGTGCCAGCAGCCACGGACTAGCGGGGAATGAGCAGTTCTTC. It yields the protein CASSHGLAGNEQFF. The chain employs TRBV4-2 and TRBJ2-1; 12 bases fit TRBD2. Germline assignment: CDR1 LGHNA and CDR2 YNFKEQ. The CDR3 runs 14 residues. Unmatched junction bases numbered 1, after V lost 3 bases and J lost 7 bases.